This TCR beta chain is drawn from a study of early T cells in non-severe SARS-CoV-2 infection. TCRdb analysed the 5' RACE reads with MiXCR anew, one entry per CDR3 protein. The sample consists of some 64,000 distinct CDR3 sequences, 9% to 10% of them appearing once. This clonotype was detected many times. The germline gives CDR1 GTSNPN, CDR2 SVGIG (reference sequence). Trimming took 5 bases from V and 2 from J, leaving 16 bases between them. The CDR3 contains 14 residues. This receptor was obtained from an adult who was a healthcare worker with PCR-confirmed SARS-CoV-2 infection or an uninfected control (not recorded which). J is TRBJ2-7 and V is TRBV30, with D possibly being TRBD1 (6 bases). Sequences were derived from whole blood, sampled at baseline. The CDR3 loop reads CAWGSGRGAYEQYF. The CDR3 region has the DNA TGTGCCTGGGGGTCGGGCAGGGGTGCCTACGAGCAGTACTTC.